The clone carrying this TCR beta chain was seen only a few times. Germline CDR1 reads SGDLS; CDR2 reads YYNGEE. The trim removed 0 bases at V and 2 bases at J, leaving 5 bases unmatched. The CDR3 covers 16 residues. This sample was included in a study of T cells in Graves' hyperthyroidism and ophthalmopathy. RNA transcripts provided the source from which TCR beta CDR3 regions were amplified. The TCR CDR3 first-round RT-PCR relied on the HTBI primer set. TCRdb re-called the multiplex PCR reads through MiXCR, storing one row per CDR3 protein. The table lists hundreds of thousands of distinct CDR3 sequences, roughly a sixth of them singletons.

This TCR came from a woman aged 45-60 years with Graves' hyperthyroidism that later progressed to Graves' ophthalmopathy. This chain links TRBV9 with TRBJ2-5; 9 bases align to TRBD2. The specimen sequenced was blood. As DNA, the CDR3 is TGTGCCAGCAGCGTAGATCGCGGGGGGGCACAAGAGACCCAGTACTTC. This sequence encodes CASSVDRGGAQETQYF.